This T cell receptor beta chain was profiled in a study of graft-versus-host responses after intestinal transplantation. Overall study findings and caveats: Early declines in HvG clones that occurred post-transplant were associated with peak circulating GvH clone levels.

About this clone itself: No antigen is known for it.

TCRdb's table, derived via immunoSEQ multiplex PCR, lists solely in-frame clones and lacks some. The sample lists more than 65,000 clones; around 93% were seen once. In germline, CDR1 is PRHDT, CDR2 FYEKMQ (reference sequence). The CDR3 length is 18 residues. Trimming removed 3 bases from V and 0 bases from J; junction bases left unmatched: 11. The sequencing used unstimulated CD8+ T cells sorted from spleen or lymph node cells, collected before transplant. This TCR came from a human donor who was the organ donor for an intestinal transplant. The chain is built from TRBV13 and TRBJ1-5, with 7 bases that match TRBD1. CDR3: CASSFTGAGGYSNQPQHF. Here the CDR3 DNA reads TGTGCCAGCAGCTTCACAGGGGCGGGGGGTTATAGCAATCAGCCCCAGCATTTT.